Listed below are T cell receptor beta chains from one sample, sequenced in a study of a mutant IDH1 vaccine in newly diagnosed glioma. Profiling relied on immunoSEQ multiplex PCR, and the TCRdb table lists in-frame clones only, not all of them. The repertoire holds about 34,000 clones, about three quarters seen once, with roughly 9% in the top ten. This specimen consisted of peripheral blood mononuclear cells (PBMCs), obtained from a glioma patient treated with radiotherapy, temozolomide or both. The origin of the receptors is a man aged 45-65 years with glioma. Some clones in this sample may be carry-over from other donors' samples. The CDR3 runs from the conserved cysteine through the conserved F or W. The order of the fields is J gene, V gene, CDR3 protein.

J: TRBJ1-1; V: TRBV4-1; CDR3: CASSQGNTEAFF
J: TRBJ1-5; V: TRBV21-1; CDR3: CASSSKGRDRGDTQPQHF
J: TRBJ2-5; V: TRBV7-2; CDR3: CASSLESGETQYF
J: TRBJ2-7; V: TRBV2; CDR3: CASSDDKGEGLEQYF
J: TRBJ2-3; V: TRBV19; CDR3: CASSLASTDTQYF
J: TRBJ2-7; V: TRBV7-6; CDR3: CASTRFEGYEQYF
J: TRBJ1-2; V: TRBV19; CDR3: CASSTGVMDYGYTF
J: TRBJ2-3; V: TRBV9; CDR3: CASSVAGRGGRTDTQYF
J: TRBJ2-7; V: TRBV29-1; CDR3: CSVGTSGSFHEQYF
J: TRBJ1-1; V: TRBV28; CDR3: CASNRPGQGKNTEAFF
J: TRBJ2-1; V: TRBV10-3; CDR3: CAITGLAGGYEQFF
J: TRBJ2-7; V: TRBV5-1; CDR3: CASSLKTGGYEQYF
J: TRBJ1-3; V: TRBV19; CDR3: CASIPGDLSGNTIYF
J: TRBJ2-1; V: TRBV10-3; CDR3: CAIRPSRQGHNEQFF
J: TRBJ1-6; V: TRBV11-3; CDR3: CASRLRDSESNSPLHF
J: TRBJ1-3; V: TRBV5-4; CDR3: CASSLRSSGNTIYF
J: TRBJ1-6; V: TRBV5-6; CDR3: CASSSVWDGSPLHF
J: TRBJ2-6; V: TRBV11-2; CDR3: CASSSLKGAYTNVLTF
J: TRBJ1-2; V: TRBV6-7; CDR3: CASSYPEGVTSSDGIYNYGYTF
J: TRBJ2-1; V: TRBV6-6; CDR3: CASSYFPGKNEQFF
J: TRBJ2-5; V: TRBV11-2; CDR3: CASSPRLGGMERETQYF
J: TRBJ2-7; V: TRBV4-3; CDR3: CASSPGRGSYEQYF
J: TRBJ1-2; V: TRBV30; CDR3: CAWSPPLSKLGYTF
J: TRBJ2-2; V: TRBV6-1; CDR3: CASRGGAAGELFF
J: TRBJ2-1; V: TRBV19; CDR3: CASKEQSYNEQFF
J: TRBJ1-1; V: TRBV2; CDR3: CASTGSRAGGNTEAFF
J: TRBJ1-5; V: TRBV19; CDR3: CASSPSPGQGRPDVHF
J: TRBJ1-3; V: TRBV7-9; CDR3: CASSLSQGTGVGNTIYF
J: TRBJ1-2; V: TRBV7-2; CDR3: CASSLGGANYGYTF